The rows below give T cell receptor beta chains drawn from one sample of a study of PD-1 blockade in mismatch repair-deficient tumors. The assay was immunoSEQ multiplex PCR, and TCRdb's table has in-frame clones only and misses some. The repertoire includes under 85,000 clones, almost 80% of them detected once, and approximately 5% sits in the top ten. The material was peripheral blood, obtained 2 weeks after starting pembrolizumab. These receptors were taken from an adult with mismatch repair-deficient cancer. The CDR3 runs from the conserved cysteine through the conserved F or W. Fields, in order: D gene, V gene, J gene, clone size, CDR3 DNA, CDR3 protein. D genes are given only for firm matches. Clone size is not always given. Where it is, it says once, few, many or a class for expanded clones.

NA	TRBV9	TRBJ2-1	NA	TGTGCCAGCAGCGTAGAGGATCTGGCGGACAATGAGCAGTTCTTC	CASSVEDLADNEQFF
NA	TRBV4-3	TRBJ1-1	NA	TGCGCCAGCAGCCGTCAGGGGACGTCCACTGAAGCTTTCTTT	CASSRQGTSTEAFF
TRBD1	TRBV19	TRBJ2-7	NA	TGTGCCAGTAGTTCACTGGACAGGTTCTACGAGCAGTACTTC	CASSSLDRFYEQYF
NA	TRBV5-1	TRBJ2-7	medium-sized	TGCGCCAGCAGCCCGGAACGGGGCGAGCAGTACTTC	CASSPERGEQYF
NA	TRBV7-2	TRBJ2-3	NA	TGTGCCAGCAGCTTATTCCTAACCACAGATACGCAGTATTTT	CASSLFLTTDTQYF
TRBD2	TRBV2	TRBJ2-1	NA	TGTGCCAGCAGTAGCGGGAGGGCCTTAGACAATGAGCAGTTCTTC	CASSSGRALDNEQFF
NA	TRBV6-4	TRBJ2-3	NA	TGTGCCAGCAGTGTGTCAGGGGAAACAGATACGCAGTATTTT	CASSVSGETDTQYF
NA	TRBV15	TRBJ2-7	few	TGTGCCACCAGCAGAGATTCAGGCAGGGGGGGCTACGAGCAGTACTTC	CATSRDSGRGGYEQYF
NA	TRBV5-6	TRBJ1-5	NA	TGTGCCAGCAGCTTGATGGGATATTCGAATCAGCCCCAGCATTTT	CASSLMGYSNQPQHF
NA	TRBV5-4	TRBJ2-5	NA	TGTGCCAGCAGGTGGGACACTCAAGAGACCCAGTACTTC	CASRWDTQETQYF
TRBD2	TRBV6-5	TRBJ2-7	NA	TGTGCCAGCACTTCCGGGGGGGCACGCGAGCAGTACTTC	CASTSGGAREQYF
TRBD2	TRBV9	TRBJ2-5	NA	TGTGCCAGCAGCGTAGGACTAGCGTCCCAAGAGACCCAGTACTTC	CASSVGLASQETQYF
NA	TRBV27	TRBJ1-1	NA	TGTGCCAGCAGTCCATTAGTTTTTCTGACAGGAACTAACACTGAAGCTTTCTTT	CASSPLVFLTGTNTEAFF
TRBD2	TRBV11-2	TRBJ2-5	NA	TGTGCCAGCAGACTAGCGGGATTGTCAGAGACCCAGTACTTC	CASRLAGLSETQYF
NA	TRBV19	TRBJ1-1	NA	TGTGCCAGTAGTAAAGGACCGAACACTGAAGCTTTCTTT	CASSKGPNTEAFF
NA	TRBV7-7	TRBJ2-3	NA	TGTGCTAGCAGCTCAGCCAGGGCCCCAGATACGCAGTATTTT	CASSSARAPDTQYF
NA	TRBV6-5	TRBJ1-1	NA	TGTGCCAGCAGAAATCCGACGGTGAACACTGAAGCTTTCTTT	CASRNPTVNTEAFF
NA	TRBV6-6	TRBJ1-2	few	TGTGCCACAGGCAGTAAGGGGAATGGCTACACCTTC	CATGSKGNGYTF
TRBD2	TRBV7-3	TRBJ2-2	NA	TGTGCCAGCAGCTTAGTAGCGGGAGACACCGGGGAGCTGTTTTTT	CASSLVAGDTGELFF
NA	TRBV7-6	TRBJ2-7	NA	TGTGCCAGCAGCTTAGTGACAGGAGGGTACGAGCAGTACTTC	CASSLVTGGYEQYF
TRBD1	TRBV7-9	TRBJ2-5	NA	TGTGCCAGCAGCTTAGTTTCAGGGGGAGAGACCCAGTACTTC	CASSLVSGGETQYF
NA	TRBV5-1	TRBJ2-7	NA	TGCGCCAGCACGAGCGGACCTACGGGCTCCTACGAGCAGTACTTC	CASTSGPTGSYEQYF
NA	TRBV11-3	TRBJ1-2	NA	TGTGCCAGCAGCCACACGCCGGGGGCGCAGGATGGCTACACCTTC	CASSHTPGAQDGYTF
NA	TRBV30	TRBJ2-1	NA	TGTGCCTGGAGAGTCCTGAGCTCCTACAATGAGCAGTTCTTC	CAWRVLSSYNEQFF
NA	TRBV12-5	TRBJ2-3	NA	TGTGCTAGTGGTTTGGTTCTCGCTAGCACAGATACGCAGTATTTT	CASGLVLASTDTQYF
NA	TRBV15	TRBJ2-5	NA	TGTGCCACCAGCCGTGGGTTAAGCCAGCAACCTCGGGAGACCCAGTACTTC	CATSRGLSQQPRETQYF